Shown below are 9 T cell receptor beta chains from a single sample sequenced in a study of identical twins. TCRdb re-analysed the 5' RACE reads in MiXCR, keeping a single row per CDR3 protein. Of 500,000 or so distinct CDR3 sequences in the sample, 14% were seen once. The same data also went into a second study, on yellow fever vaccine responses in identical twins.

Sequenced material: CD4+ T cells sorted from blood. The receptors derive from a woman in her late teens or twenties in good health.

This chain connects TRBV20-1 to TRBJ2-7; no reliable D call. Trimming shortened V by 0 bases and J by 7 bases, and 16 bases separated the two germline ends. The length of the CDR3 is 14 residues. CDR1 DFQATT and CDR2 SNEGSKA come from the germline V gene (reference sequence). The CDR3 protein is CSARDQGILGEQYF. In nucleotides, the CDR3 is TGCAGTGCTAGAGATCAAGGAATTCTGGGGGAGCAGTACTTC.

There are a few counts of this clonotype. The chain carries TRBV3-1 and TRBJ2-1; a weak D match, TRBD1 (5 bases). The CDR3 spans 14 residues. V was cut by 2 bases and J by 5 bases, with 10 bases left in between. Germline CDR1 LGHDT, CDR2 YNNKEL (reference sequence). The CDR3 nucleotides are TGTGCCAGCAGCCAACAGGGTACCCACAATGAGCAGTTCTTC. It is translated as CASSQQGTHNEQFF.

The V call is TRBV19, the J call TRBJ1-4, with D unclear. The length of the CDR3 is 14 residues. Germline values: CDR1 LNHDA, CDR2 SQIVND (reference sequence). The germline V and J ends were trimmed by 6 bases and 2 bases, with 10 bases remaining between them. CDR3 bases: TGTGCCAGTAGCCCGAGATCTACTAATGAAAAACTGTTTTTT. Protein: CASSPRSTNEKLFF.

The chain joins TRBV6-5 to TRBJ2-7; TRBD1 is a possible D gene (7 bases). CDR3 size: 12 residues. V lost 8 bases and J 2 bases, leaving 10 bases between the germline ends. Per germline, CDR1 MNHEY and CDR2 SVGAGI. The DNA of the CDR3 is TGTGCCAGCGGCAGGGGGGCCTACGAGCAGTACTTC. Encoded protein: CASGRGAYEQYF.

This clonotype was counted only a few times. The J gene is TRBJ2-7, the V gene TRBV13; D is unclear. The CDR3 has 12 amino acids. Germline V CDR1 and CDR2: PRHDT, FYEKMQ (reference sequence). V was trimmed by 5 bases and J by 5 bases, leaving 10 bases between them. The CDR3 sequence is CASSILGHEQYF. The DNA for the CDR3 is TGTGCCAGCAGCATTCTGGGCCACGAGCAGTACTTC.

This rearrangement joins TRBV28 to TRBJ2-7; D may be TRBD2 (6 bases). This CDR3 contains 12 residues. V gave up 4 bases and J gave up 12 bases, with 16 bases separating them. Germline CDR1 MDHEN, CDR2 SYDVKM. The CDR3 loop is CASSSSGSQRYF. The CDR3 DNA is TGTGCCAGCAGTTCCAGCGGGTCTCAGCGGTACTTC.

V and J are TRBV10-1 and TRBJ2-7; D is possibly TRBD1 (6 bases). V gave up 4 bases and J gave up 7 bases, with 20 bases separating them. The CDR3 extends over 15 amino acids. Germline-derived CDR1 and CDR2 are WNHNN and SYGVQD (reference sequence). The CDR3: CASSVSQIGGQEQYF. CDR3 DNA sequence: TGCGCCAGCAGTGTATCCCAAATTGGGGGCCAAGAGCAGTACTTC.

This clonotype has a handful of counts. The chain joins TRBV4-2 to TRBJ1-2; tentatively, D is TRBD1 (5 bases). The CDR3 runs to 15 residues. In germline, CDR1 is LGHNA, CDR2 YNFKEQ. V lost 4 bases and J 7 bases, leaving 19 bases between the germline ends. In DNA form, the CDR3 reads TGTGCCAGCAGCCCTCCGGGGCAACCCCGGGGTGGCTACACCTTC. Translating gives CASSPPGQPRGGYTF.

At least ten counts were recorded for this clonotype. This chain links TRBV5-1 with TRBJ2-3, with TRBD2 as a possible D gene (5 bases). CDR1 and CDR2 (germline): SGHRS, YFSETQ. This CDR3 is 13 amino acids long. V lost 0 bases and J lost 4, with 6 bases in between. In DNA form, the CDR3 reads TGCGCCAGCAGCTTGGCCGGGGCAGATACGCAGTATTTT. Protein: CASSLAGADTQYF.